This is a list of T cell receptor beta chains from one sample in a study of regulatory T cells in long-lasting Graves disease. TCRdb independently ran MiXCR on the multiplex PCR reads; one entry per CDR3 protein. Of roughly 500,000 distinct CDR3 sequences listed, around a fifth were seen once; the top ten hold about an eighth. The sample in question was peripheral blood mononuclear cells (PBMCs), obtained when the disease was refractory, from a patient treated with antithyroid drugs. The receptor set was obtained from a female donor with Graves disease. The CDR3 runs from the conserved cysteine through the conserved F or W. D genes are given only for firm matches. Size tells how often a clone was seen (once, few, many) or the class of an expanded clone, and some rows leave it out.

d_gene	v_gene	j_gene	abundance	len	CDR3nt	CDR3aa
TRBD1	TRBV4-2	TRBJ1-1	-	15	TGTGCCAGCAGCCTACTAGGGGGCGCGTCGGCTGAAGCTTTCTTT	CASSLLGGASAEAFF
-	TRBV7-2	TRBJ1-6	-	18	TGTGCCAGCAGCCACCGAGGACAGCTAAGCTCCTATAATTCACCCCTCCACTTT	CASSHRGQLSSYNSPLHF
-	TRBV9	TRBJ2-5	few	14	TGTGCCAGCAGCGACGTAGCCCTCCAAGAGACCCAGTACTTC	CASSDVALQETQYF
TRBD2	TRBV6-2/TRBV6-3	TRBJ2-7	-	15	TGTGCCAGCAGTTTGGGACTAGGGGCACCCTACGAGCAGTACTTC	CASSLGLGAPYEQYF
-	TRBV20-1	TRBJ2-7	-	11	TGCAGTGCTAGAATCCCCTACGAGCAGTACTTC	CSARIPYEQYF
-	TRBV7-8	TRBJ1-4	-	15	TGTGCCAGCAGCTTAAAGGCTTCAACTAATGAAAAACTGTTTTTT	CASSLKASTNEKLFF
-	TRBV6-1	TRBJ1-5	-	14	TGTGCCAGCAGTCGGAGTTTCGGCAATCAGCCCCAGCATTTT	CASSRSFGNQPQHF
-	TRBV7-8	TRBJ1-2	many	15	TGTGCCAGCAGCTTAGAAGTTTTGGGTAACTATGGCTACACCTTC	CASSLEVLGNYGYTF
-	TRBV19	TRBJ1-2	-	16	TGTGCCAGTAGTTTCCCTTCAGTCCGACCTAACTATGGCTACACCTTC	CASSFPSVRPNYGYTF
-	TRBV6-1	TRBJ1-4	-	15	TGTGCCAGCAGTGCTACGCAGTTACCTAATGAAAAACTGTTTTTT	CASSATQLPNEKLFF
-	TRBV20-1	TRBJ2-1	-	14	TGCAGTGCCGTGAGGGGGGCATTCTACAATGAGCAGTTCTTC	CSAVRGAFYNEQFF
-	TRBV5-4	TRBJ1-1	few	11	TGTGCCAACAGCGGCTCCCGAATAGCTTTCTTT	CANSGSRIAFF
TRBD1	TRBV29-1	TRBJ1-1	many	13	TGCAGCGTGAGGACAGGGGGAAACACTGAAGCTTTCTTT	CSVRTGGNTEAFF
-	TRBV19	TRBJ1-6	few	14	TGTGCCAGTAGTATGAGGGCTCGGAGTTCACCCCTCCACTTT	CASSMRARSSPLHF
TRBD1	TRBV6-5	TRBJ2-7	-	15	TGTGCCAGCAGTTCCGGGACAGGGGGCGGCTACGAGCAGTACTTC	CASSSGTGGGYEQYF
-	TRBV6-2/TRBV6-3	TRBJ1-2	many	14	TGTGCCAGCAGTTACGACGCGCGGGACTATGGCTACACCTTC	CASSYDARDYGYTF
-	TRBV27	TRBJ2-7	few	13	TGTGCCAGCAGTTTAGGGTTGGACAGTGCGCGGTACTTC	CASSLGLDSARYF
-	TRBV27	TRBJ2-1	few	12	TGTGCCAGCAGCCGCCTCTGGGATGAGCAGTTCTTC	CASSRLWDEQFF
-	TRBV5-1	TRBJ1-2	-	14	TGCGCCAGCAGCTTAAGCCCGGACAGAGGCGGCTACACCTTC	CASSLSPDRGGYTF
-	TRBV24-1	TRBJ1-5	many	16	TGTGCCACCAGTGACCACAGACAGAGTGGCAATCAGCCCCAGCATTTT	CATSDHRQSGNQPQHF
TRBD2	TRBV12-3/TRBV12-4	TRBJ2-7	few	15	TGTGCCAGCAGCCCCCGGAGCGGGGGCATGGGCGAGCAGTACTTC	CASSPRSGGMGEQYF
-	TRBV11-1	TRBJ2-1	few	15	TGTGCCAGCAGCCCCGCTGGGACCGCCTACAATGAGCAGTTCTTC	CASSPAGTAYNEQFF
-	TRBV11-2	TRBJ2-1	-	13	TGTGCCAGCAGCCCAGGACACTACAATGAGCAGTTCTTC	CASSPGHYNEQFF
-	TRBV11-2	TRBJ1-2	-	12	TGTGCCAGCAGCTTAGGCATTTCTGGCTACACCTTC	CASSLGISGYTF
TRBD2	TRBV7-8	TRBJ2-7	many	16	TGTGCCAGCAGCCGGGGTACTAGCGGGAGCTCCTACGAGCAGTACTTC	CASSRGTSGSSYEQYF
TRBD1	TRBV30	TRBJ1-5	-	14	TGTGCCTGGAAGGGACAGGGTGAGGTCAAGCCCCAGCATTTT	CAWKGQGEVKPQHF
TRBD1	TRBV7-2	TRBJ2-5	many	14	TGTGCCAGCAGCTTAAATCAGGGGGCAGAGACCCAGTACTTC	CASSLNQGAETQYF
-	TRBV19	TRBJ1-5	-	13	TGTGCCAGTGATTCGCAGGGGAACCAGCCCCAGCATTTT	CASDSQGNQPQHF
-	TRBV7-9	TRBJ2-5	-	16	TGTGCCAGCAGCATACTAGCTGCGCGGGTCCAAGAGACCCAGTACTTC	CASSILAARVQETQYF
-	TRBV19	TRBJ2-6	-	18	TGTGCCAGTAGTATAGGGCCCTTACCCGACTCTGGGGCCAACGTCCTGACTTTC	CASSIGPLPDSGANVLTF
-	TRBV19	TRBJ1-1	many	17	TGTGCCAGTAGTATATTAGGGTTGGGTCGTGTGAACACTGAAGCTTTCTTT	CASSILGLGRVNTEAFF
-	TRBV7-8	TRBJ1-4	-	14	TGTGCCAGCAGCCTGGGCAGGCTCCGTGAAAAACTGTTTTTT	CASSLGRLREKLFF
-	TRBV7-9	TRBJ1-6	-	18	TGTGCCAGCAGTCCCGGCTGGGCGGAGAGCTCCTATAATTCACCCCTCCACTTT	CASSPGWAESSYNSPLHF
-	TRBV28	TRBJ1-1	many	11	TGTGCCAGCAGGGGGAACACTGAAGCTTTCTTT	CASRGNTEAFF
TRBD1	TRBV6-2/TRBV6-3	TRBJ1-1	few	14	TGTGCCAGCAGCAAACAAGGGGACAGACTTGAAGCTTTCTTT	CASSKQGDRLEAFF
-	TRBV28	TRBJ1-2	many	14	TGTGCCAGCAGTCCCCCACAGGCTAACTATGGCTACACCTTC	CASSPPQANYGYTF
TRBD2	TRBV12-3/TRBV12-4	TRBJ2-5	many	14	TGTGCCAGCAGTTCGGGACTAGCGCTGGGGGCCCAGTACTTC	CASSSGLALGAQYF
-	TRBV12-3/TRBV12-4	TRBJ2-7	many	15	TGTGCCAGCAGTTTAGGATTCAGGGGAGATGGCGAGCAGTACTTC	CASSLGFRGDGEQYF
TRBD1	TRBV18	TRBJ2-6	-	19	TGTGCCAGCTCCCCGAACCTCGGGACAGCAAGCTCTGGGGCCAACGTCCTGACTTTC	CASSPNLGTASSGANVLTF
-	TRBV7-8	TRBJ1-1	few	15	TGTGCCAGCAGCTTACGGGGACAAATGAACACTGAAGCTTTCTTT	CASSLRGQMNTEAFF
TRBD1	TRBV28	TRBJ1-1	-	13	TGTGCCAGCAGTGCAGGGGGCCTTACTGAAGCTTTCTTT	CASSAGGLTEAFF
-	TRBV5-1	TRBJ1-1	-	15	TGCGCCAGCAGCTTGGCTACAGGGTGGAGCACTGAAGCTTTCTTT	CASSLATGWSTEAFF
TRBD2	TRBV7-2	TRBJ2-1	-	16	TGTGCCAGCAGTTCCTTAGCGGGAGGGATCTACAATGAGCAGTTCTTC	CASSSLAGGIYNEQFF
-	TRBV29-1	TRBJ1-1	many	10	TGCAGCGTTGCCGAAACGACGGCTTTCTTT	CSVAETTAFF
-	TRBV6-1	TRBJ2-2	-	13	TGTGCCAGCAGCCCAATTAACACCGGGGAGCTGTTTTTT	CASSPINTGELFF
-	TRBV2	TRBJ1-1	many	10	TGTGCCAGCCATAACACTGAAGCTTTCTTT	CASHNTEAFF
-	TRBV19	TRBJ1-1	few	13	TGTGCCAGTAGTATCGCAGGGCGGCCTGAAGCTTTCTTT	CASSIAGRPEAFF
-	TRBV30	TRBJ1-2	-	14	TGTGCCTGGGCTCATGGGCAGCTGAACTATGGCTACACCTTC	CAWAHGQLNYGYTF
-	TRBV5-1	TRBJ2-2	-	14	TGCGCCAGCAGGGCGGTGGGCCACCCCGGGGAGCTGTTTTTT	CASRAVGHPGELFF
-	TRBV7-2	TRBJ1-1	few	15	TGTGCCAGCAGCTTAGGGCCGGGGGAGGGGATGGGAGCTTTCTTT	CASSLGPGEGMGAFF
-	TRBV27	TRBJ1-6	-	13	TGTGCCAGCAGGCGACCGGGGAGTTCACCCCTCCACTTT	CASRRPGSSPLHF
-	TRBV19	TRBJ1-2	-	12	TGTGCCAGTAGTATAGGACAGCATGGCTACACCTTC	CASSIGQHGYTF
-	TRBV6-2/TRBV6-3	TRBJ1-2	-	18	TGTGCCAGCAGTTACTTTCTCTCAGGGGAGTTGGTAGACTATGGCTACACCTTC	CASSYFLSGELVDYGYTF